These 10 T cell receptor beta chains came from one sample sequenced in a study of blood T cells in healthy people across ages. Next came a second PCR, run for roughly 6 to 11 cycles, which used a sample-barcoded 5' primer along with a J-beta primer mix. MiXCR, run by TCRdb on the 5' RACE reads, gives a single entry per CDR3 protein. The sample yields 1.5 million to 2 million distinct CDR3 sequences, roughly 27% seen once. Sequencing was done on a sample of blood. All receptors derive from a woman aged 25 to 39 in good health.

This clonotype was counted between two and nine times. The J gene is TRBJ2-1, the V gene TRBV5-1; 7 bases are a match to TRBD2. The length of the CDR3 is 16 residues. Unmatched junction bases numbered 10, after V lost 1 base and J lost 6 bases. Germline values: CDR1 SGHRS, CDR2 YFSETQ. CDR3 nucleotides: TGCGCCAGCAGCTTGAGGACCGGGACTACCCTCAATGAGCAGTTCTTC. Its protein is CASSLRTGTTLNEQFF.

This clonotype has only one observation. The chain carries TRBV21-1 and TRBJ1-1; the D segment call TRBD1 is taken from the table without a DNA check. TRBV21-1 is described as a pseudogene. The length of the CDR3 is 15 residues. The chain's CDR3 is CASRTLQGPNTEAFF. The CDR3 nucleotides read TGTGCCAGCAGGACCTTACAGGGGCCGAACACTGAAGCTTTCTTT.

This chain uses TRBV11-2 with TRBJ1-1, with D unclear. CDR1 is SGHAT, CDR2 FQNNGV, per germline. The length of the CDR3 is 16 residues. Trimming removed 1 base at V and 1 base at J, with 13 bases between. The CDR3 coding sequence is TGTGCCAGCAGCTTAGGTCTACGTCTCTCGAACACTGAAGCTTTCTTT. Translating it yields CASSLGLRLSNTEAFF.

V usage is TRBV28 and J usage is TRBJ2-1; no reliable D call. Trimming took off 11 bases at V and 0 bases at J, with 14 bases between the two ends. CDR3 length: 14 residues. Germline V gives CDR1 MDHEN, CDR2 SYDVKM. CDR3 loop: CAAGRASSYNEQFF. The CDR3 bases are TGTGCCGCCGGTCGGGCCAGCTCCTACAATGAGCAGTTCTTC.

Details on this clonotype: This may be a read error: a much more frequent sequence differs by one nucleotide. The rearrangement links TRBV4-3 to TRBJ2-5; D assignment may be TRBD1 or TRBD2 (6 bases each). With the DNA end fitting TRBJ2-7 better, the J assignment may be wrong. Germline V gives CDR1 LGHNA, CDR2 YSLEER. This CDR3 is built from 15 residues. The CDR3 coding sequence is TGCGCCGGCAGCCAAGGCGGGAAGGGGGACCCCGAGCAGTACTTC. The encoded protein is CAGSQGGKGDPEQYF.

The chain uses TRBV20-1 and TRBJ2-5; 10 bases match TRBD1. Germline V gives CDR1 DFQATT, CDR2 SNEGSKA (reference sequence). The CDR3 totals 15 residues. The ends lost 2 bases at V and 0 bases at J; junction bases unmatched: 3. As DNA, the CDR3 is TGCAGTGCTAGATCCGGGACAGGGGACCAAGAGACCCAGTACTTC. Protein product: CSARSGTGDQETQYF.

This clonotype was counted once. The CDR3 DNA reads TGTGCCAGCGGGCGGGGGGAACAGACCCAGTACTTC. Translation: CASGRGEQTQYF. This rearrangement joins TRBV6-5 to TRBJ2-5; 8 bases are a match to TRBD2. The CDR3 is 12 residues long. The junction had 5 bases not matched to a gene; V was cut back by 8 bases and J by 6 bases. Germline V gene data show CDR1 as MNHEY and CDR2 as SVGAGI.

The chain employs TRBV7-9 and TRBJ1-2; D unresolved. The V and J ends lost 4 bases and 4 bases respectively, with 13 bases between them. CDR1 SEHNR and CDR2 FQNEAQ come from the germline V gene (reference sequence). The CDR3 is made up of 14 amino acids. The CDR3 reads CASSSSTSSYGYTF. CDR3 in DNA: TGTGCCAGCAGCTCAAGTACTTCCTCCTATGGCTACACCTTC.

This clonotype was seen ten or more times. The chain joins TRBV7-9 to TRBJ2-3; D unresolved. The CDR3 totals 11 residues. Germline CDR1 and CDR2: SEHNR and FQNEAQ (reference sequence). Trimming removed 7 bases at V and 2 bases at J, with 4 bases between. CDR3 sequence: CASTHTDTQYF. The DNA for the CDR3 is TGTGCCAGCACCCACACAGATACGCAGTATTTT.

This clonotype was seen more than once but under ten times. This chain links TRBV4-1 with TRBJ2-1; 9 bases align to TRBD2. CDR3 length: 17 amino acids. Per germline, CDR1 MGHRA and CDR2 YSYEKL. The ends lost 7 bases at V and 8 bases at J; junction bases unmatched: 18. The CDR3 nucleotides read TGCGCCAGCATCCCGGAGAAGGGTGGCGGGGGGGCTGATGAGCAGTTCTTC. Its protein product is CASIPEKGGGGADEQFF.